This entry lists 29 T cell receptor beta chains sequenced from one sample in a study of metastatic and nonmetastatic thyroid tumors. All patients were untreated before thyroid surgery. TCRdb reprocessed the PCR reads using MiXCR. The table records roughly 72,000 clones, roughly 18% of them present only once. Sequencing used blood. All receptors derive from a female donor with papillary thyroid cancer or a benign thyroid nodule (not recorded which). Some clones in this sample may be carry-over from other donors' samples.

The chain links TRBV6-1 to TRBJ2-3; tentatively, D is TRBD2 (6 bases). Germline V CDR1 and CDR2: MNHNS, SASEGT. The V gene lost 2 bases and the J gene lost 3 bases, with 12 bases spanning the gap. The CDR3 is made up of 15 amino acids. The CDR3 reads CASSELEEGTDTQYF. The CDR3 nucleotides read TGTGCCAGCAGTGAATTGGAGGAGGGGACAGATACGCAGTATTTT.

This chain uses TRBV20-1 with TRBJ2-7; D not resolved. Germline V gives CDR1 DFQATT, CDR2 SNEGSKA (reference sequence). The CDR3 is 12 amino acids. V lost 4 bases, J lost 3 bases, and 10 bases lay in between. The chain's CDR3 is CSAKVRDYEQYF. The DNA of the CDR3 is TGCAGTGCTAAGGTCAGAGACTACGAGCAGTACTTC.

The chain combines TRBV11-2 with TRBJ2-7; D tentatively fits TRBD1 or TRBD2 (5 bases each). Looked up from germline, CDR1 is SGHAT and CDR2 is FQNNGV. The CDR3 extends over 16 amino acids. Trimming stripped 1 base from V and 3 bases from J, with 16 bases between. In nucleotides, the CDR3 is TGTGCCAGCAGCTTAGTGAGGGGTATCGACTGCTACGAGCAGTACTTC. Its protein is CASSLVRGIDCYEQYF.

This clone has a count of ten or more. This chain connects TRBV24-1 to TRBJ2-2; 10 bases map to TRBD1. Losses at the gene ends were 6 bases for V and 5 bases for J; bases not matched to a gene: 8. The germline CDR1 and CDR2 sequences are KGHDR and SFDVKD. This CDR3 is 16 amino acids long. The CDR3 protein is CATSPLGQGETGELFF. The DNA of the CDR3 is TGTGCCACCAGTCCCCTTGGACAGGGGGAGACCGGGGAGCTGTTTTTT.

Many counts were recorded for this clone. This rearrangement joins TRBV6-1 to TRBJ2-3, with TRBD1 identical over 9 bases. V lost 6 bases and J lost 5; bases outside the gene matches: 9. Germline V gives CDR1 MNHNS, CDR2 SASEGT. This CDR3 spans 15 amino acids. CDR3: CASRKVQGAGDTQYF. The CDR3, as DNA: TGTGCCAGCAGAAAGGTACAGGGGGCAGGAGATACGCAGTATTTT.

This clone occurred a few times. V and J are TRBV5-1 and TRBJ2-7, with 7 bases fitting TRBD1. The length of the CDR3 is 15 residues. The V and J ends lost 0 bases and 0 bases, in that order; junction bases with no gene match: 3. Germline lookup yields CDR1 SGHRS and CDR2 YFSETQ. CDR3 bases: TGCGCCAGCAGCTTGGGACAGGGTTTCTCCTACGAGCAGTACTTC. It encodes CASSLGQGFSYEQYF. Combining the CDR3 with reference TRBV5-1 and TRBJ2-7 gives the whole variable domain KAGVTQTPRYLIKTRGQQVTLSCSPISGHRSVSWYQQTPGQGLQFLFEYFSETQRNKGNFPGRFSGRQFSNSRSEMNVSTLELGDSALYLCASSLGQGFSYEQYFGPGTRLTVT.

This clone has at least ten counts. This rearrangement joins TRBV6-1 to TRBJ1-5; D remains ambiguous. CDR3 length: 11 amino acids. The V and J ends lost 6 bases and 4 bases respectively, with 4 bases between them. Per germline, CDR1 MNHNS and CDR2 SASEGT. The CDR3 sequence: CASRGNQPQHF. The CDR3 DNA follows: TGTGCCAGCAGGGGAAATCAGCCCCAGCATTTT.

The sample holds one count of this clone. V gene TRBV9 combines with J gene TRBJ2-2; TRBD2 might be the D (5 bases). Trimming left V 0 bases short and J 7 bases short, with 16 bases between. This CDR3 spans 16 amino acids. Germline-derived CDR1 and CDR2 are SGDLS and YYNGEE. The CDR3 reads CASSVAGGLGYGELFF. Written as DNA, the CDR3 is TGTGCCAGCAGCGTAGCAGGAGGACTTGGATACGGGGAGCTGTTTTTT.

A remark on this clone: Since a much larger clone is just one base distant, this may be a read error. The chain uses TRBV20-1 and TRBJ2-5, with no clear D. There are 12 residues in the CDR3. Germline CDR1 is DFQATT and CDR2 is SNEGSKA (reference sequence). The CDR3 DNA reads TGCAGTGCTCGGCGGTTAGAAGAGAACCAGTACTTC. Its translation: CSARRLEENQYF.

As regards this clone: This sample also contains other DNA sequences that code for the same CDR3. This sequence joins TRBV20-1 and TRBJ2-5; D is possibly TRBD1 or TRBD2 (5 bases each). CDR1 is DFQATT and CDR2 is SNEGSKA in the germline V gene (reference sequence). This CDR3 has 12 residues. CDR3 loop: CSAPPGTETQYF. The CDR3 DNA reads TGCAGCGCTCCCCCAGGGACAGAGACCCAGTACTTC.

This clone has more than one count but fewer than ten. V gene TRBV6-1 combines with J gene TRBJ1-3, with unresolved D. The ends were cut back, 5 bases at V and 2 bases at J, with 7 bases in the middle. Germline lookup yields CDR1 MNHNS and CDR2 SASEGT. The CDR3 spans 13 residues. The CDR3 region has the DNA TGTGCCAGCAGTTGGAAGGCTGGAAACACCATATATTTT. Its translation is CASSWKAGNTIYF.

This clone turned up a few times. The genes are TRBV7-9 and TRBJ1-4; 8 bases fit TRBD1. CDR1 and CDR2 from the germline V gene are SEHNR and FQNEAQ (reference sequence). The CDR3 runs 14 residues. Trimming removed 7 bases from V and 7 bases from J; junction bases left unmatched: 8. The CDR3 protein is CASTSDREREKLFF. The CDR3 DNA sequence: TGTGCCAGCACGTCGGACAGGGAACGTGAAAAACTGTTTTTT.

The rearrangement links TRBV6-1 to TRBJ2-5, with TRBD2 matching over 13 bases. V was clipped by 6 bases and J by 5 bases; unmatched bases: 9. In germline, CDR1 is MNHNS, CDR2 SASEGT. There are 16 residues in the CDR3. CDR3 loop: CASSSYGLAGVETQYF. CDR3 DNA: TGTGCCAGCAGCTCCTATGGACTAGCGGGAGTCGAGACCCAGTACTTC.

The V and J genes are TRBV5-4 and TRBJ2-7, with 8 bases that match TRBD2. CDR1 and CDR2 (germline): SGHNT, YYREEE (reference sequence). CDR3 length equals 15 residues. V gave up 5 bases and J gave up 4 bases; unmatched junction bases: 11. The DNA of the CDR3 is TGTGCCAGCAGTCCGAGCGGGGGAGGTCGGTACGAGCAGTACTTC. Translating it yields CASSPSGGGRYEQYF.

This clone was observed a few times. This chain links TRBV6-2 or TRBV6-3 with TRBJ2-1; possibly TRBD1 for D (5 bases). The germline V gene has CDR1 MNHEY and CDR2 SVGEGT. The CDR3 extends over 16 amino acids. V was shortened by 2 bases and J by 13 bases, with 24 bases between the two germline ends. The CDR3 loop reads CASSYGGFRGNNYQFF. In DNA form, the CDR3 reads TGTGCCAGCAGTTACGGTGGGTTTAGGGGCAACAATTATCAGTTCTTC.

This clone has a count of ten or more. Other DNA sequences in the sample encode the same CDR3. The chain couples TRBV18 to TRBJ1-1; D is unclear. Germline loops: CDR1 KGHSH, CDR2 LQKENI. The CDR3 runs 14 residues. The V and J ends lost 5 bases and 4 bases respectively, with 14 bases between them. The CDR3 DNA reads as TGTGCCAGCTCAACCCAGTGGGAAGGCACTGAAGCTTTCTTT. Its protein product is CASSTQWEGTEAFF.

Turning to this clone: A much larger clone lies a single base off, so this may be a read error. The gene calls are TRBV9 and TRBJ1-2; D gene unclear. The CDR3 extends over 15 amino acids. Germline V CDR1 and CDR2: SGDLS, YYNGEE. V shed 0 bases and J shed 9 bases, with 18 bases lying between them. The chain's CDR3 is CASSVESRAKYCYTF. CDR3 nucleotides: TGTGCCAGCAGCGTAGAATCGCGGGCGAAGTATTGCTACACCTTC.

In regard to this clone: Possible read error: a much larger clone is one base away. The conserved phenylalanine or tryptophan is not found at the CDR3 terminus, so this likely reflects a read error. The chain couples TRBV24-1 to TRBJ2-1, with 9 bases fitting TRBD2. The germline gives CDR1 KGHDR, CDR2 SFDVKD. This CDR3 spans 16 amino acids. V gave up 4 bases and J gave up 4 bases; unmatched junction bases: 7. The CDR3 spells CATSDSGGYTYNEQFL. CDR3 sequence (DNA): TGTGCCACCAGTGACAGCGGGGGGTACACATACAATGAGCAGTTCCTC.

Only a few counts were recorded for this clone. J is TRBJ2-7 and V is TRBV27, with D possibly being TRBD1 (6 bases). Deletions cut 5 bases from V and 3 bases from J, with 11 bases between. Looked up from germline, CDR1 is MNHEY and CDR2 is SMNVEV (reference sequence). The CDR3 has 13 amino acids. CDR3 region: CASSQGNGYEQYF. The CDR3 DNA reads TGTGCCAGCAGTCAGGGGAACGGCTACGAGCAGTACTTC.

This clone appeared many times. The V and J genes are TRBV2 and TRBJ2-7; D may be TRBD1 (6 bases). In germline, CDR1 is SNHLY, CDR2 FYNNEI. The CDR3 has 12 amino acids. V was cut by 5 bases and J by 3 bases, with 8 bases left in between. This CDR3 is CASSRTVYEQYF. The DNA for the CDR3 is TGTGCCAGCAGTAGGACAGTCTACGAGCAGTACTTC.

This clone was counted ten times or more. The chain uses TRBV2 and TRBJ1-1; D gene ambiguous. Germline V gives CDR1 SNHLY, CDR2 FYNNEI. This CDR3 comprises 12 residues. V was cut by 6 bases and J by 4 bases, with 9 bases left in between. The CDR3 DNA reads TGTGCCAGCAGCGATGTAGGCACTGAAGCTTTCTTT. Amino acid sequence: CASSDVGTEAFF.

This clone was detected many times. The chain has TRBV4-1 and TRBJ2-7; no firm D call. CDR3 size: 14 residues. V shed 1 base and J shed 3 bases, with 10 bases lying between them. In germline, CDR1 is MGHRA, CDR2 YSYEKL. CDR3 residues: CASSQGARSYEQYF. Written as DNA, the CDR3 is TGCGCCAGCAGCCAAGGGGCCCGAAGCTACGAGCAGTACTTC.

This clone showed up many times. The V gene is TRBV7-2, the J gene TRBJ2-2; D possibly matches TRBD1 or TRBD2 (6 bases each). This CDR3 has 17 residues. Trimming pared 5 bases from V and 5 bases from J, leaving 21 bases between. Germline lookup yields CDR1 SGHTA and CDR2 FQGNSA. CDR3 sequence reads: CASSPNSGATKTGELFF. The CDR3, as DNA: TGTGCCAGCAGCCCCAACTCGGGGGCAACTAAAACCGGGGAGCTGTTTTTT. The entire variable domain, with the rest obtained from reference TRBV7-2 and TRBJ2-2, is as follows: GAGVSQSPSNKVTEKGKDVELRCDPISGHTALYWYRQSLGQGLEFLIYFQGNSAPDKSGLPSDRFSAERTGGSVSTLTIQRTQQEDSAVYLCASSPNSGATKTGELFFGEGSRLTVL.

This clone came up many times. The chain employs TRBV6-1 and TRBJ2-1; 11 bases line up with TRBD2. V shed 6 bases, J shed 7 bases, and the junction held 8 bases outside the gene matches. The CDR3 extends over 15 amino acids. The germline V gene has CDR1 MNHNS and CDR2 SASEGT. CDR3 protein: CASSGTSGGGNEQFF. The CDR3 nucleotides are TGTGCCAGCAGCGGAACTAGCGGGGGTGGAAATGAGCAGTTCTTC.

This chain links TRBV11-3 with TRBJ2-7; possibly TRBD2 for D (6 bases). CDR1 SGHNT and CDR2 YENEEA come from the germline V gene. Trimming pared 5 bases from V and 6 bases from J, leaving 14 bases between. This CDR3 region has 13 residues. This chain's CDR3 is CASSRGGRGEQYF. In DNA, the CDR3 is TGTGCCAGCAGCCGGGGAGGACGTGGCGAGCAGTACTTC. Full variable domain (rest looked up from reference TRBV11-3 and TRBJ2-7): EAGVVQSPRYKIIEKKQPVAFWCNPISGHNTLYWYLQNLGQGPELLIRYENEEAVDDSQLPKDRFSAERLKGVDSTLKIQPAELGDSAVYLCASSRGGRGEQYFGPGTRLTVT.

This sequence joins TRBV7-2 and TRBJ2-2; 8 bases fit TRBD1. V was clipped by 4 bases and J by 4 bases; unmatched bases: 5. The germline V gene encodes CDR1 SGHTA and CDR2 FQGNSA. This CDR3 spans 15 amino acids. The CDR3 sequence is CASSSGQGATGELFF. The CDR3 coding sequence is TGTGCCAGCAGCTCTGGACAGGGAGCCACCGGGGAGCTGTTTTTT. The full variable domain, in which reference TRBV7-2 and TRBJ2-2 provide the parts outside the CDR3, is GAGVSQSPSNKVTEKGKDVELRCDPISGHTALYWYRQSLGQGLEFLIYFQGNSAPDKSGLPSDRFSAERTGGSVSTLTIQRTQQEDSAVYLCASSSGQGATGELFFGEGSRLTVL.

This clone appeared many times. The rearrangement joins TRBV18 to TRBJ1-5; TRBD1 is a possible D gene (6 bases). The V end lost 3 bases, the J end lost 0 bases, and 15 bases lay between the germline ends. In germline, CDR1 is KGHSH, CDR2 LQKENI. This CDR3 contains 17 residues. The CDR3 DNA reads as TGTGCCAGCTCACCTCCAGGGGCGGGCTATAGCAATCAGCCCCAGCATTTT. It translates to CASSPPGAGYSNQPQHF.

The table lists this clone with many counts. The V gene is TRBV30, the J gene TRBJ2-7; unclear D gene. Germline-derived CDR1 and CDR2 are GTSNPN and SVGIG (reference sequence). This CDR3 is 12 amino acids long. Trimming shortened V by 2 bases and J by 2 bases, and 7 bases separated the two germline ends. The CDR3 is CAWSRATYEQYF. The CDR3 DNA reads TGTGCCTGGAGTCGGGCAACCTACGAGCAGTACTTC.

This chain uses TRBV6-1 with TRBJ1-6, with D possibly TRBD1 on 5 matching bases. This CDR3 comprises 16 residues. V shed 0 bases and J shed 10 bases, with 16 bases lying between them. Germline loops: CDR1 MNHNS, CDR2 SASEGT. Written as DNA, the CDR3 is TGTGCCAGCAGTGAAGCTATGGGGGGGGACCCCTCACCCCTCCACTTT. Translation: CASSEAMGGDPSPLHF.